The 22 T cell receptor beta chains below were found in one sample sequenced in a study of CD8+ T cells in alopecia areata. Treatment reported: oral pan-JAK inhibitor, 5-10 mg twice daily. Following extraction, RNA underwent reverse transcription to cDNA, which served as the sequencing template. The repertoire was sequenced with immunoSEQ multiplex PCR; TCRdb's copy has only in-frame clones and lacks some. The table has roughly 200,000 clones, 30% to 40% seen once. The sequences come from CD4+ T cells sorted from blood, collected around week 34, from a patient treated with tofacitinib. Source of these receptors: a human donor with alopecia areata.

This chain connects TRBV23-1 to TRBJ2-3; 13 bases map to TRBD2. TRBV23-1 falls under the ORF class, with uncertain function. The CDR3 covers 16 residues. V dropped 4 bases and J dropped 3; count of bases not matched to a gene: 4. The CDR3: CASSRQTSGRTDTQYF. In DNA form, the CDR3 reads TGCGCCAGCAGTCGCCAGACTAGCGGGAGGACAGATACGCAGTATTTT.

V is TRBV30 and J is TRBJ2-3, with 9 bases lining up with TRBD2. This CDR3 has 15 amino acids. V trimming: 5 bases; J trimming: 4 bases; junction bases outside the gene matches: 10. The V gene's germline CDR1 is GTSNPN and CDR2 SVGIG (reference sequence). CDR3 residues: CAWASSSGRPDTQYF. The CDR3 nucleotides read TGTGCCTGGGCCTCGTCGAGCGGGAGGCCAGATACGCAGTATTTT. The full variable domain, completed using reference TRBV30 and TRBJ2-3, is SQTIHQWPATLVQPVGSPLSLECTVEGTSNPNLYWYRQAAGRGLQLLFYSVGIGQISSEVPQNLSASRPQDRQFILSSKKLLLSDSGFYLCAWASSSGRPDTQYFGPGTRLTVL.

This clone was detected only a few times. The CDR3 DNA is TGTGCCTGGAGTGTGAGCATGAACACTGAAGCTTTCTTT. This translates into CAWSVSMNTEAFF. The V gene is TRBV30, the J gene TRBJ1-1; no firm D call. The germline V gene has CDR1 GTSNPN and CDR2 SVGIG (reference sequence). The CDR3 totals 13 residues. V was pared by 0 bases and J by 0 bases, with 5 bases between.

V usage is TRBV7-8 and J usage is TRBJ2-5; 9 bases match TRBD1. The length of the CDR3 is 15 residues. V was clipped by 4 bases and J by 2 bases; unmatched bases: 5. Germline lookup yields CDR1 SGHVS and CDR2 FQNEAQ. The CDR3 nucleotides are TGTGCCAGCAGCTCCCGGGACAGGGTGCAAGAGACCCAGTACTTC. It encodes CASSSRDRVQETQYF. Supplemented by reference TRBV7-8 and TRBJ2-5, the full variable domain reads GAGVSQSPRYKVAKRGQDVALRCDPISGHVSLFWYQQALGQGPEFLTYFQNEAQLDKSGLPSDRFFAERPEGSVSTLKIQRTQQEDSAVYLCASSSRDRVQETQYFGPGTRLLVL.

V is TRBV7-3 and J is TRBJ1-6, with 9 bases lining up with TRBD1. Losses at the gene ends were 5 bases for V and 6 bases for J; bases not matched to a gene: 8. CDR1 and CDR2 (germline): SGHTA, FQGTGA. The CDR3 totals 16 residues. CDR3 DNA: TGTGCCAGCAGCACATTGGGACAGGGTGGTAATTCACCCCTCCACTTT. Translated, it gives CASSTLGQGGNSPLHF.

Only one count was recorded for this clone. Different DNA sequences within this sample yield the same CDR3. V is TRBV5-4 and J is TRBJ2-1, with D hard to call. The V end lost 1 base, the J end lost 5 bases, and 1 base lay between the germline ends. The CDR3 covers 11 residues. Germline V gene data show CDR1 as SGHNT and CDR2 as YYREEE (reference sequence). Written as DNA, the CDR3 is TGTGCCAGCAGCTTGAACAATGAGCAGTTCTTC. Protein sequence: CASSLNNEQFF.

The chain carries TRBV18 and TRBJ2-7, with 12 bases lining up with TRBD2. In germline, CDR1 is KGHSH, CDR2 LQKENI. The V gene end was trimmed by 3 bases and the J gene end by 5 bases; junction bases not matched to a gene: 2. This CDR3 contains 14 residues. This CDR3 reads CASSPRLAGDEQYF. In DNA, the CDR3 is TGTGCCAGCTCACCCCGACTAGCGGGAGACGAGCAGTACTTC.

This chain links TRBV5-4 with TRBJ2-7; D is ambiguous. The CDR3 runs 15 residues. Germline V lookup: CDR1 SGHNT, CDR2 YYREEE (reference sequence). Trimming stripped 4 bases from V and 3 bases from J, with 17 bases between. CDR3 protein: CASSQGTDGNYEQYF. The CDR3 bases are TGTGCCAGCAGCCAAGGTACGGACGGAAACTACGAGCAGTACTTC.

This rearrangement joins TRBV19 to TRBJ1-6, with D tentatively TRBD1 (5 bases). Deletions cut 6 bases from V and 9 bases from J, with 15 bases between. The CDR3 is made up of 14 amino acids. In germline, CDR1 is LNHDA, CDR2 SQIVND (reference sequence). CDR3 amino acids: CASSPSGRGSPLHF. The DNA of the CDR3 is TGTGCCAGTAGCCCCTCCGGAAGGGGTTCACCCCTCCACTTT. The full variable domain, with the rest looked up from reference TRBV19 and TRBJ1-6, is DGGITQSPKYLFRKEGQNVTLSCEQNLNHDAMYWYRQDPGQGLRLIYYSQIVNDFQKGDIAEGYSVSREKKESFPLTVTSAQKNPTAFYLCASSPSGRGSPLHFGNGTRLTVT.

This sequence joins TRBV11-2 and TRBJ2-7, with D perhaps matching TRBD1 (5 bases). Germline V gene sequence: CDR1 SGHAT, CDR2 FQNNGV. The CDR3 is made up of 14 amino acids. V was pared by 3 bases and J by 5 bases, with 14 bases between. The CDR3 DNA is TGTGCCAGCAGCTTCCTCTCAGGGCGGAACGAGCAGTACTTC. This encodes CASSFLSGRNEQYF. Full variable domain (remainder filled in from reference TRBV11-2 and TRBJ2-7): EAGVAQSPRYKIIEKRQSVAFWCNPISGHATLYWYQQILGQGPKLLIQFQNNGVVDDSQLPKDRFSAERLKGVDSTLKIQPAKLEDSAVYLCASSFLSGRNEQYFGPGTRLTVT.

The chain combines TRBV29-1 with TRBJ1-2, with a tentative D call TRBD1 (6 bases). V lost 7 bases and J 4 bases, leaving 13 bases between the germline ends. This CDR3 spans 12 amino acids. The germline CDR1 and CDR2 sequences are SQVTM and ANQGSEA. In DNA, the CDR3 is TGCAGCGGATTGACAGGCCTCTATGGCTACACCTTC. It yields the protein CSGLTGLYGYTF.

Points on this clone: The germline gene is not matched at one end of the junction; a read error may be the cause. CDR3 nucleotide sequence: TGTGCTAGCAGCAAACAGGAGTACAATGAGCAGTTCTTC. This translates into CASSKQEYNEQFF. The chain has TRBV7-7 and TRBJ2-1, with D tentatively TRBD1 (5 bases). CDR1 is SSHAT, CDR2 FNYEAQ, per germline (reference sequence). The CDR3 is 13 amino acids.

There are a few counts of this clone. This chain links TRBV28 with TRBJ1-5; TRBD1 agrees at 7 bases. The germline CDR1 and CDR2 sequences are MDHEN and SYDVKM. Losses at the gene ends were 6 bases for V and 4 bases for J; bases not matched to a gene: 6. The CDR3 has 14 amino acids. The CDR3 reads CASRNRGGNQPQHF. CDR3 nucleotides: TGTGCCAGCAGGAACAGGGGTGGTAATCAGCCCCAGCATTTT.

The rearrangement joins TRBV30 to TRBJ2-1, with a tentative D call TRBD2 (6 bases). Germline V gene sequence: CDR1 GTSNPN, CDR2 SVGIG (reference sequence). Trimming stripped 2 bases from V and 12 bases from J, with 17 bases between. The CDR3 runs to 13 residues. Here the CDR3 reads CAWSPRGTGPQFF. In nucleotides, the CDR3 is TGTGCCTGGAGTCCTAGAGGGACTGGGCCGCAGTTCTTC. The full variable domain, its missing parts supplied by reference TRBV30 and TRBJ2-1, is SQTIHQWPATLVQPVGSPLSLECTVEGTSNPNLYWYRQAAGRGLQLLFYSVGIGQISSEVPQNLSASRPQDRQFILSSKKLLLSDSGFYLCAWSPRGTGPQFFGPGTRLTVL.

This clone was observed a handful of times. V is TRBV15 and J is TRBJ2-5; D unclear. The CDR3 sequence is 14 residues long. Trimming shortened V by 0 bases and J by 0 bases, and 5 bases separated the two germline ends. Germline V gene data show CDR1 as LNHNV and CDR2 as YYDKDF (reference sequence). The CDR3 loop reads CATSRDIDQETQYF. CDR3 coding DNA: TGTGCCACCAGCAGAGATATTGACCAAGAGACCCAGTACTTC.

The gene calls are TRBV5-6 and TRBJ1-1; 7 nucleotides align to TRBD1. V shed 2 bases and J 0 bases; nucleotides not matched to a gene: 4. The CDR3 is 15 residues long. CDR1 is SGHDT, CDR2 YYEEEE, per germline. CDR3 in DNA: TGTGCCAGCAGCTTCCCCGGGACAGTGAACACTGAAGCTTTCTTT. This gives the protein CASSFPGTVNTEAFF.

The CDR3 loop reads CASSIMTGRGDTQYF. The CDR3 DNA reads TGCGCCAGCAGCATAATGACAGGTCGGGGCGATACGCAGTATTTT. The V call is TRBV5-1, the J call TRBJ2-3; TRBD1 might be the D (6 bases). The CDR3 is 15 amino acids. V was clipped by 4 bases and J by 6 bases, with 18 bases between them. Germline V gene sequence: CDR1 SGHRS, CDR2 YFSETQ. Based on the CDR3 plus reference TRBV5-1 and TRBJ2-3, the full variable domain is KAGVTQTPRYLIKTRGQQVTLSCSPISGHRSVSWYQQTPGQGLQFLFEYFSETQRNKGNFPGRFSGRQFSNSRSEMNVSTLELGDSALYLCASSIMTGRGDTQYFGPGTRLTVL.

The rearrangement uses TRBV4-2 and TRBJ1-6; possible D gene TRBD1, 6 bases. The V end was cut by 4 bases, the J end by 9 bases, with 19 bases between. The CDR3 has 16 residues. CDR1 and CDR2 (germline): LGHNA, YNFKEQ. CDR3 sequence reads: CASSPIGRDISSPLHF. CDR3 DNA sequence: TGTGCCAGCAGCCCCATTGGCCGGGACATAAGTTCACCCCTCCACTTT.

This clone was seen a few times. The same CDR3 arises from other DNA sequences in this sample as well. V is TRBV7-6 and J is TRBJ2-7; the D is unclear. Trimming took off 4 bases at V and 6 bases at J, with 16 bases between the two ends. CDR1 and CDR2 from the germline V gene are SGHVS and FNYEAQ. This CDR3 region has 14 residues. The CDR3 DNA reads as TGTGCCAGCAGCTCAAAAGGTCCGGGTGGCGAGCAGTACTTC. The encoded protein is CASSSKGPGGEQYF.

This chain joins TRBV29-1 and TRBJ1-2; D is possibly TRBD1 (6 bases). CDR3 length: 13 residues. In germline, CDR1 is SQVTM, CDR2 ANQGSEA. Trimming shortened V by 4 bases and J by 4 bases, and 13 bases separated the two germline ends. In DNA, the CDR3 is TGCAGCGTTGTGGAGGGGGTTAGCTATGGCTACACCTTC. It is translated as CSVVEGVSYGYTF.

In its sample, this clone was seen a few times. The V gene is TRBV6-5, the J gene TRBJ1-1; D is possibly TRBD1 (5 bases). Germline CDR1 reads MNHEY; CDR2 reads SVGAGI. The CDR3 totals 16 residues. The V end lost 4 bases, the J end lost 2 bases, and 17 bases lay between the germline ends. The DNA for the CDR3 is TGTGCCAGCAGTTTTGGTAAGGGACCGCTTAACACTGAAGCTTTCTTT. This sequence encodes CASSFGKGPLNTEAFF.

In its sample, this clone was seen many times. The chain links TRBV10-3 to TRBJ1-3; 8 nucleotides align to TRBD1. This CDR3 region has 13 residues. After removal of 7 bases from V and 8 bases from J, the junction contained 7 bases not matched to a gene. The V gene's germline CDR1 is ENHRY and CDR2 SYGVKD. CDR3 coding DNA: TGTGCCATCACCGACCAGACAGGGGACACCATATATTTT. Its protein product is CAITDQTGDTIYF.